The 22 T cell receptor beta chains listed next were all sequenced from one sample in a study of T cells in Graves' hyperthyroidism and ophthalmopathy. Amplification of TCR beta CDR3 regions was performed using RNA transcripts as template. TCR CDR3 underwent first-round RT-PCR with the HTBI primer set. MiXCR was run by TCRdb on the multiplex PCR reads, yielding one entry per CDR3 protein. The repertoire consists of some 460,000 distinct CDR3 sequences, with 15% to 17% occurring once and the leading ten covering approximately 7.5%. The sample taken for sequencing was blood. Source of these receptors: a woman aged 18-29 years with Graves' hyperthyroidism.

This clonotype was counted a few times. The V call is TRBV4-1, the J call TRBJ2-7, with D unresolved. The CDR3 spans 15 residues. Germline values: CDR1 MGHRA, CDR2 YSYEKL. V lost 0 bases to trimming and J lost 0 bases, with 9 bases between them. The CDR3 loop is CASSQEQSSSYEQYF. The CDR3 coding sequence is TGCGCCAGCAGCCAAGAACAGTCGAGCTCCTACGAGCAGTACTTC.

This clonotype appeared many times. The CDR3 bases are TGTGCCAGCAGCTTTTATAGGGACAGGGGGTTTAATGAGCAGTTCTTC. Its protein product is CASSFYRDRGFNEQFF. The chain uses TRBV11-2 and TRBJ2-1; TRBD1 aligns across 11 bases. V dropped 3 bases and J dropped 7; count of bases not matched to a gene: 8. The germline gives CDR1 SGHAT, CDR2 FQNNGV. The CDR3 loop spans 16 amino acids.

This sequence joins TRBV19 and TRBJ1-2; D possibly corresponds to TRBD1 (6 bases). There are 14 residues in the CDR3. Trimming pared 4 bases from V and 6 bases from J, leaving 15 bases between. Germline V CDR1 and CDR2: LNHDA, SQIVND (reference sequence). The CDR3 region has the DNA TGTGCCAGTAGTAAGGACCAGGGGATGAATGGCTACACCTTC. Its protein is CASSKDQGMNGYTF. Complete variable domain (other parts from reference TRBV19 and TRBJ1-2): DGGITQSPKYLFRKEGQNVTLSCEQNLNHDAMYWYRQDPGQGLRLIYYSQIVNDFQKGDIAEGYSVSREKKESFPLTVTSAQKNPTAFYLCASSKDQGMNGYTFGSGTRLTVV.

This clonotype occurred many times. The chain couples TRBV6-1 to TRBJ2-3, with 13 bases matching TRBD2. Trimming took 7 bases from V and 4 from J; bases not matched to a gene: 5. Germline V gene data show CDR1 as MNHNS and CDR2 as SASEGT. There are 15 residues in the CDR3. As DNA, the CDR3 is TGTGCCAGCATTAGACTAGCGGGGGGCGCAGATACGCAGTATTTT. Residues: CASIRLAGGADTQYF.

This clonotype has just a few counts. J is TRBJ2-3 and V is TRBV18; D might be TRBD1 (6 bases). Between the trimmed V and J ends, which lost 5 bases and 3 bases, there was a span of 12 bases. The CDR3 is 14 residues long. Germline V gene data show CDR1 as KGHSH and CDR2 as LQKENI. CDR3 amino acids: CASSSSGQTDTQYF. The CDR3 bases are TGTGCCAGCTCATCTTCCGGACAGACAGATACGCAGTATTTT.

This clonotype was picked up a small number of times. At one boundary the junction diverges from the germline segment, which might be a read error. The rearrangement uses TRBV4-2 and TRBJ1-3; a weak D match, TRBD1 (5 bases). CDR1 and CDR2 (germline): LGHNA, YNFKEQ. This CDR3 contains 18 residues. The CDR3 nucleotides read TGTGCCAGCAGTAGGGGCTCTGGAAACACCATATCTGCAAACACCATATATTTT. It yields the protein CASSRGSGNTISANTIYF.

This clonotype appeared many times. CDR3 region: CASSLDRATEKLFF. CDR3 coding DNA: TGTGCCAGCAGCTTGGACAGGGCTACTGAAAAACTGTTTTTT. This chain joins TRBV5-6 and TRBJ1-4; D may be TRBD1 (6 bases). V was cut by 0 bases and J by 7 bases, with 10 bases left in between. Germline V gene sequence: CDR1 SGHDT, CDR2 YYEEEE. The CDR3 has 14 residues.

The genes are TRBV4-1 and TRBJ1-3; 7 bases are a match to TRBD1. The CDR3 is 18 residues long. Looked up from germline, CDR1 is MGHRA and CDR2 is YSYEKL. J lost 0 bases, V lost 4 bases, and 12 bases had no gene match. The CDR3 bases are TGCGCCAGCAGCCCTTCGGGACAGCCTTATACCTCTGGAAACACCATATATTTT. This encodes CASSPSGQPYTSGNTIYF.

This clonotype has at least ten counts. The chain is built from TRBV24-1 and TRBJ2-3; tentatively, D is TRBD1 (5 bases). The CDR3 runs to 15 residues. Trimming pared 3 bases from V and 0 bases from J, leaving 9 bases between. Germline V gene data show CDR1 as KGHDR and CDR2 as SFDVKD. CDR3 region: CATSDPGRSTDTQYF. CDR3 coding DNA: TGTGCCACCAGTGATCCAGGGCGAAGCACAGATACGCAGTATTTT.

This clonotype was seen a single time. The CDR3 DNA reads TGCGCCAGCAGCTTGTCTCTAATTGCGGGGACAGGGAAAACAGATACGCAGTATTTT. The encoded protein is CASSLSLIAGTGKTDTQYF. The chain has TRBV5-1 and TRBJ2-3, with 9 positions matching TRBD1. The CDR3 is 19 amino acids. CDR1 SGHRS and CDR2 YFSETQ come from the germline V gene. V shed 1 base, J shed 3 bases, and the junction held 15 bases outside the gene matches.

This clonotype was counted only a few times. This chain connects TRBV20-1 to TRBJ2-2; 10 nucleotides line up with TRBD1. V dropped 7 bases and J dropped 3; count of bases not matched to a gene: 5. The CDR3 length is 14 residues. In germline, CDR1 is DFQATT, CDR2 SNEGSKA (reference sequence). CDR3 residues: CSVPGTGDTGELFF. In DNA, the CDR3 is TGCAGTGTCCCCGGGACAGGGGACACCGGGGAGCTGTTTTTT.

The gene calls are TRBV12-3 or TRBV12-4 and TRBJ2-1; 8 nucleotides align to TRBD1. The ends lost 5 bases at V and 2 bases at J; junction bases unmatched: 5. The CDR3 has 15 amino acids. CDR3 loop: CASSGRDRTYNEQFF. Here the CDR3 DNA reads TGTGCCAGCAGTGGACGGGACAGGACCTACAATGAGCAGTTCTTC.

For this clonotype: It is unclear where the CDR3 begins or ends on the DNA, so no DNA is shown, and the CDR3 is as TCRdb lists it. The rearrangement joins TRBV2 to TRBJ2-2; the table's D call, TRBD1, has no DNA check behind it. The CDR3 is 23 amino acids in total, end residues counted. Germline-derived CDR1 and CDR2 are SNHLY and FYNNEI. The CDR3 spells CASYAEQGLYEQYFGPGTGELFF.

The table lists this clonotype with a few counts. The chain uses TRBV14 and TRBJ2-7; maybe TRBD2 (5 bases). The CDR3 is 14 amino acids. Per the germline V gene, CDR1 is SGHDN and CDR2 is FVKESK. Trimming removed 3 bases at V and 1 base at J, with 10 bases between. The CDR3 reads CASSHLLASYEQYF. The DNA of the CDR3 is TGTGCCAGCAGCCACCTTCTAGCTTCCTACGAGCAGTACTTC.

This clonotype was counted at least ten times. This sequence joins TRBV9 and TRBJ1-2, with D unclear. Germline values: CDR1 SGDLS, CDR2 YYNGEE. V shed 0 bases and J shed 3 bases, with 6 bases lying between them. The CDR3 has 13 residues. The CDR3 coding sequence is TGTGCCAGCAGCGTAGTGCCCGACTATGGCTACACCTTC. Protein: CASSVVPDYGYTF.

This clonotype was picked up many times. V gene TRBV12-3 or TRBV12-4 combines with J gene TRBJ2-7; 14 bases align to TRBD2. V shed 6 bases and J 4 bases; nucleotides not matched to a gene: 5. The CDR3 contains 15 residues. DNA for the CDR3: TGTGCCAGCAGCCAGGGACTAGCGGGGGTATACGAGCAGTACTTC. Protein sequence: CASSQGLAGVYEQYF.

Of note for this clonotype: At one end, the junction sequence differs from germline, possibly due to a read error. The chain uses TRBV12-3 or TRBV12-4 and TRBJ1-5; no definite D call. The CDR3 spans 15 residues. The CDR3 reads CASSSNGLSNQPEHF. CDR3 sequence (DNA): TGTGCCAGCAGTTCTAACGGACTTAGCAATCAGCCCGAGCATTTT.

This clonotype has just a few counts. The genes are TRBV9 and TRBJ2-1, with 7 bases that match TRBD2. Trimming cost V 3 bases and J 3 bases; bases outside gene matches: 3. The V gene's germline CDR1 is SGDLS and CDR2 YYNGEE. The CDR3 runs to 14 residues. CDR3 coding DNA: TGTGCCAGCAGCGCGGGGGGACTCTACAATGAGCAGTTCTTC. Its translation is CASSAGGLYNEQFF.

This chain connects TRBV11-1 to TRBJ1-2; D call uncertain. The CDR3 spans 13 residues. The V gene's germline CDR1 is SGHAT and CDR2 FQDESV (reference sequence). Trimming stripped 3 bases from V and 6 bases from J, with 11 bases between. Here the CDR3 DNA reads TGTGCCAGCAGCTTCAGTAGGGATCATGGCTACACCTTC. This gives the protein CASSFSRDHGYTF.

This clonotype was recorded many times. CDR3 amino acids: CASSIASGAGEKLFF. The CDR3 bases are TGTGCCAGTAGTATAGCGTCAGGGGCAGGTGAAAAACTGTTTTTT. The chain recombines TRBV19 with TRBJ1-4, with D maybe TRBD1 (6 bases). V dropped 1 base and J dropped 7 bases, with 13 bases sitting between them. The CDR3 is 15 residues long. Per germline, CDR1 LNHDA and CDR2 SQIVND (reference sequence). The whole variable domain, remainder taken from reference TRBV19 and TRBJ1-4, is DGGITQSPKYLFRKEGQNVTLSCEQNLNHDAMYWYRQDPGQGLRLIYYSQIVNDFQKGDIAEGYSVSREKKESFPLTVTSAQKNPTAFYLCASSIASGAGEKLFFGSGTQLSVL.

This clonotype appeared many times. The rearrangement joins TRBV20-1 to TRBJ2-7; the D call may be TRBD1 or TRBD2 (6 bases each). Trimming cost V 5 bases and J 1 base, with 15 bases left between them. Germline CDR1 DFQATT, CDR2 SNEGSKA (reference sequence). The CDR3 runs 14 residues. CDR3 coding DNA: TGCAGTGCTTATGGGGGGCCCTCTTCCTACGAGCAGTACTTC. Its translation is CSAYGGPSSYEQYF.

This clonotype was recorded once. The chain has TRBV2 and TRBJ1-2; possible D gene TRBD1, 6 bases. Germline CDR1 is SNHLY and CDR2 is FYNNEI. V was pared by 6 bases and J by 4 bases, with 15 bases between. This CDR3 has 14 residues. The CDR3 region is CASSQGIEPYGYTF. In nucleotides, the CDR3 is TGTGCCAGCAGCCAGGGGATTGAGCCCTATGGCTACACCTTC.